These 28 T cell receptor beta chains were sequenced from one sample in a study of blood T cell repertoires in COVID-19. Assay: immunoSEQ multiplex PCR; the TCRdb copy retains only in-frame clones and omits some. The sample holds about 240,000 clones, around 90% seen once. The specimen sequenced was peripheral blood. Receptor source: a man between 60 and 75 years old who had recovered from COVID-19.

The rearrangement joins TRBV5-1 to TRBJ2-7, with TRBD2 matching 9 bases. The J segment lost 3 bases and the V segment lost 4 bases, leaving 8 bases of the junction unmatched. The CDR3 contains 15 residues. The germline gives CDR1 SGHRS, CDR2 YFSETQ. The CDR3 sequence: CASSLVAGANYEQYF. CDR3 in DNA: TGCGCCAGCAGCCTCGTAGCGGGAGCGAACTACGAGCAGTACTTC.

This chain joins TRBV10-2 and TRBJ2-7; 8 bases fit TRBD1. The length of the CDR3 is 16 residues. Germline V lookup: CDR1 WSHSY, CDR2 SAAADI. With V trimmed by 7 bases and J by 0 bases, 11 bases remained unmatched. The DNA for the CDR3 is TGCGCCAGCACCACCGGGACAGGTTACCCCTCCTACGAGCAGTACTTC. Its translation: CASTTGTGYPSYEQYF.

This clone appeared a few times. The chain links TRBV9 to TRBJ1-3; no clear D. There are 14 residues in the CDR3. The V gene's germline CDR1 is SGDLS and CDR2 YYNGEE. Deletions cut 1 base from V and 0 bases from J, with 5 bases between. Written as DNA, the CDR3 is TGTGCCAGCAGCGTATCTTCCTCTGGAAACACCATATATTTT. It encodes CASSVSSSGNTIYF.

The V gene is TRBV7-6, the J gene TRBJ2-7; 7 bases line up with TRBD2. The germline V gene has CDR1 SGHVS and CDR2 FNYEAQ. The CDR3 consists of 15 residues. With V trimmed by 3 bases and J by 0 bases, 5 bases remained unmatched. The CDR3 nucleotides read TGTGCCAGCAGCTTTGTTGCGGGGGACTCCTACGAGCAGTACTTC. Protein sequence: CASSFVAGDSYEQYF.

The chain links TRBV12-3 or TRBV12-4 to TRBJ1-5; 7 bases agree with TRBD1. The CDR3 spans 12 residues. The J segment lost 9 bases and the V segment lost 7 bases, leaving 6 bases of the junction unmatched. CDR3 amino acids: CASNRGSLPQHF. The CDR3 nucleotides are TGTGCCAGCAACAGGGGTAGCCTGCCCCAGCATTTT.

The chain recombines TRBV6-5 with TRBJ1-6, with 8 bases that match TRBD1. CDR3 length equals 14 residues. Germline lookup yields CDR1 MNHEY and CDR2 SVGAGI. J was trimmed by 9 bases and V by 6 bases; bases with no gene match: 7. The CDR3 DNA reads as TGTGCCAGCAGCCAGACAGGGGAGAGTTCACCCCTCCACTTT. This sequence encodes CASSQTGESSPLHF.

This clone appeared a single time. The gene calls are TRBV5-3 and TRBJ2-5; 8 nucleotides align to TRBD2. TRBV5-3 is known as an ORF, though its function is uncertain. The CDR3 contains 17 residues. Germline trimming cut 0 bases from V and 5 bases from J; bases unmatched to any gene: 12. The chain's CDR3 is CARSLAPSGGEYETQYF. As DNA, the CDR3 is TGTGCCAGAAGCTTGGCCCCTTCGGGAGGGGAGTACGAGACCCAGTACTTC.

This clone was detected once. The chain uses TRBV2 and TRBJ2-7, with D perhaps matching TRBD1 (5 bases). V lost 4 bases and J lost 6, with 13 bases in between. CDR3 length: 13 amino acids. Germline loops: CDR1 SNHLY, CDR2 FYNNEI. DNA of the CDR3: TGTGCCAGCAGTGTGCAGGGAACCACCGAGCAGTACTTC. This translates into CASSVQGTTEQYF. The full variable domain, rest sourced from reference TRBV2 and TRBJ2-7, is EPEVTQTPSHQVTQMGQEVILRCVPISNHLYFYWYRQILGQKVEFLVSFYNNEISEKSEIFDDQFSVERPDGSNFTLKIRSTKLEDSAMYFCASSVQGTTEQYFGPGTRLTVT.

The gene calls are TRBV14 and TRBJ2-3, with D perhaps matching TRBD2 (6 bases). The CDR3 loop spans 12 amino acids. Germline CDR1 SGHDN, CDR2 FVKESK. V was clipped by 2 bases and J by 13 bases, with 13 bases between them. Here the CDR3 reads CASSQQGREEYF. Here the CDR3 DNA reads TGTGCCAGCAGCCAACAGGGCAGGGAGGAGTATTTT.

The genes are TRBV18 and TRBJ1-1; 9 bases are shared with TRBD1. This CDR3 region has 16 residues. The ends lost 3 bases at V and 4 bases at J; junction bases unmatched: 9. CDR1 KGHSH and CDR2 LQKENI come from the germline V gene. CDR3 nucleotide sequence: TGTGCCAGCTCACCGATACAGGGGGCTATGAGCACTGAAGCTTTCTTT. Translation: CASSPIQGAMSTEAFF.

The chain carries TRBV11-2 and TRBJ2-3; D possibly corresponds to TRBD2 (5 bases). Germline CDR1 and CDR2: SGHAT and FQNNGV. V was cut by 7 bases and J by 2 bases, with 10 bases left in between. The CDR3 spans 13 residues. The CDR3 sequence is CASTLEATDTQYF. CDR3 nucleotide sequence: TGTGCCAGCACCTTGGAGGCCACAGATACGCAGTATTTT.

The chain couples TRBV7-8 to TRBJ2-2; D is possibly TRBD1 (6 bases). Looked up from germline, CDR1 is SGHVS and CDR2 is FQNEAQ. CDR3 length: 15 amino acids. Trimming stripped 1 base from V and 5 bases from J, with 11 bases between. The CDR3 DNA reads as TGTGCCAGCAGCTTAGAGCACGGGACAACCGGGGAGCTGTTTTTT. Its protein is CASSLEHGTTGELFF.

In the case of this clone: Within the sample, other DNA sequences also encode this same CDR3. The rearrangement links TRBV5-1 to TRBJ2-5, with 12 nucleotides matching TRBD2. V lost 5 bases, J lost 5 bases, and 1 base stayed unmatched. The V gene's germline CDR1 is SGHRS and CDR2 YFSETQ. This CDR3 spans 13 amino acids. CDR3 coding DNA: TGCGCCAGCAGTGGGACTAGCGGGGAGACCCAGTACTTC. It translates to CASSGTSGETQYF.

The chain couples TRBV5-1 to TRBJ2-3; TRBD2 matches 10 bases. Germline V gene lookup returns CDR1 SGHRS and CDR2 YFSETQ. The CDR3 runs 16 residues. V lost 0 bases and J lost 5; bases outside the gene matches: 6. This chain's CDR3 is CASSLAASGGVDTQYF. For the CDR3, the DNA is TGCGCCAGCAGCTTGGCTGCTAGCGGGGGTGTAGATACGCAGTATTTT.

This chain uses TRBV29-1 with TRBJ1-2; TRBD1 is a possible D gene (5 bases). The V and J ends lost 2 bases and 4 bases respectively, with 11 bases between them. The CDR3 is made up of 13 amino acids. The germline V gene encodes CDR1 SQVTM and CDR2 ANQGSEA. CDR3 in amino acids: CSVELWRGYGYTF. The CDR3 DNA is TGCAGCGTTGAATTGTGGAGGGGCTATGGCTACACCTTC.

This chain connects TRBV5-5 to TRBJ2-3, with 8 bases matching TRBD1. Germline V gives CDR1 SGHKS, CDR2 YYEKEE (reference sequence). Trimming cost V 5 bases and J 3 bases; bases outside gene matches: 11. The CDR3 sequence is 16 residues long. CDR3 protein: CASSYNPGQVTDTQYF. CDR3 coding DNA: TGTGCCAGCAGTTATAATCCGGGACAGGTAACAGATACGCAGTATTTT. Looking up the rest from reference TRBV5-5 and TRBJ2-3 gives the full variable domain: DAGVTQSPTHLIKTRGQQVTLRCSPISGHKSVSWYQQVLGQGPQFIFQYYEKEERGRGNFPDRFSARQFPNYSSELNVNALLLGDSALYLCASSYNPGQVTDTQYFGPGTRLTVL.

The chain carries TRBV19 and TRBJ1-5; D possibly corresponds to TRBD1 (5 bases). The CDR3 spans 12 residues. Trimming shortened V by 6 bases and J by 6 bases, and 9 bases separated the two germline ends. The germline V gene has CDR1 LNHDA and CDR2 SQIVND (reference sequence). The CDR3 DNA reads as TGTGCCAGTAGCCCCACAGGTCAGCCCCAGCATTTT. Amino acid sequence: CASSPTGQPQHF.

This clone turned up a few times. This chain uses TRBV5-1 with TRBJ2-3; 7 positions agree with TRBD1. Germline V gives CDR1 SGHRS, CDR2 YFSETQ. The CDR3 covers 15 residues. V trimming: 9 bases; J trimming: 1 base; junction bases outside the gene matches: 11. The CDR3 sequence is CATSRWTGRTDTQYF. Written as DNA, the CDR3 is TGCGCCACCTCACGATGGACAGGACGCACAGATACGCAGTATTTT.

V and J are TRBV5-1 and TRBJ1-1, with a possible D match to TRBD1 (5 bases). CDR3 size: 14 residues. V gave up 1 base and J gave up 5 bases, with 12 bases separating them. Germline CDR1 reads SGHRS; CDR2 reads YFSETQ. CDR3 in amino acids: CASSLPQGGTEAFF. The CDR3 DNA reads as TGCGCCAGCAGCTTGCCTCAGGGAGGGACTGAAGCTTTCTTT.

The V gene is TRBV4-1, the J gene TRBJ2-1, with a tentative D call TRBD1 (5 bases). CDR3 size: 17 residues. Germline CDR1 and CDR2: MGHRA and YSYEKL. V dropped 3 bases and J dropped 7 bases, with 22 bases sitting between them. CDR3 residues: CASSQAGFVPRRNEQFF. CDR3 nucleotide sequence: TGCGCCAGCAGCCAGGCAGGGTTCGTACCCCGTAGGAATGAGCAGTTCTTC.

V usage is TRBV5-8 and J usage is TRBJ1-5; a possible D gene is TRBD1 (5 bases). Germline V CDR1 and CDR2: SGHTS, YDEGEE. The V gene lost 4 bases and the J gene lost 0 bases, with 11 bases spanning the gap. This CDR3 spans 15 amino acids. CDR3 protein: CASSKGHYSNQPQHF. As DNA, the CDR3 is TGTGCCAGCAGCAAAGGACATTATAGCAATCAGCCCCAGCATTTT. The complete variable domain, with remaining parts taken from reference TRBV5-8 and TRBJ1-5, reads EAGVTQSPTHLIKTRGQQATLRCSPISGHTSVYWYQQALGLGLQFLLWYDEGEERNRGNFPPRFSGRQFPNYSSELNVNALELEDSALYLCASSKGHYSNQPQHFGDGTRLSIL.

The rearrangement uses TRBV6-6 and TRBJ2-2; D is perhaps TRBD1 (6 bases). The germline V gene encodes CDR1 MNHNY and CDR2 SVGAGI (reference sequence). The V end lost 3 bases, the J end lost 7 bases, and 12 bases lay between the germline ends. The CDR3 has 14 residues. The CDR3 spells CASSYQGFSGELFF. Written as DNA, the CDR3 is TGTGCCAGCAGTTATCAGGGGTTTAGCGGGGAGCTGTTTTTT.

This chain connects TRBV7-8 to TRBJ1-2, with 10 bases that match TRBD1. Per the germline V gene, CDR1 is SGHVS and CDR2 is FQNEAQ. V shed 3 bases and J 4 bases; nucleotides not matched to a gene: 5. This CDR3 contains 15 residues. The CDR3 loop reads CASSLDRGIRYGYTF. The CDR3 DNA follows: TGTGCCAGCAGCTTGGACAGGGGGATCCGCTATGGCTACACCTTC. The whole variable domain, filled in from reference TRBV7-8 and TRBJ1-2, reads GAGVSQSPRYKVAKRGQDVALRCDPISGHVSLFWYQQALGQGPEFLTYFQNEAQLDKSGLPSDRFFAERPEGSVSTLKIQRTQQEDSAVYLCASSLDRGIRYGYTFGSGTRLTVV.

The V gene is TRBV30, the J gene TRBJ1-3; D gene ambiguous. The CDR3 length is 15 residues. From germline, CDR1 is GTSNPN and CDR2 SVGIG (reference sequence). Trimming shortened V by 1 base and J by 0 bases, and 10 bases separated the two germline ends. The chain's CDR3 is CAWSGIQPSGNTIYF. The CDR3 DNA sequence: TGTGCCTGGAGTGGGATACAGCCCTCTGGAAACACCATATATTTT.

The chain is built from TRBV14 and TRBJ2-7; tentative D call: TRBD1 (6 bases). Germline CDR1 reads SGHDN; CDR2 reads FVKESK. The CDR3 runs 14 residues. V was pared by 3 bases and J by 0 bases, with 9 bases between. The DNA of the CDR3 is TGTGCCAGCAGCCACTCAGGGGCCTCCTACGAGCAGTACTTC. This codes for CASSHSGASYEQYF.

The chain carries TRBV30 and TRBJ2-7; tentative D call: TRBD2 (7 bases). Germline-derived CDR1 and CDR2 are GTSNPN and SVGIG (reference sequence). Trimming stripped 4 bases from V and 9 bases from J, with 19 bases between. This CDR3 has 13 amino acids. CDR3 protein: CAWNLGGGETQYF. The CDR3 DNA is TGTGCCTGGAACCTTGGGGGGGGCGAAACGCAGTACTTC.

This chain connects TRBV5-1 to TRBJ1-5; D call uncertain. The CDR3 loop spans 14 amino acids. CDR1 and CDR2 (germline): SGHRS, YFSETQ. V was clipped by 0 bases and J by 9 bases, with 13 bases between them. CDR3 DNA sequence: TGCGCCAGCAGCTTGGAAAGTACTGAGGGGCCCCAGCATTTT. Its protein product is CASSLESTEGPQHF.

The chain recombines TRBV12-3 or TRBV12-4 with TRBJ1-2; no definite D call. Trimming took off 6 bases at V and 3 bases at J, with 8 bases between the two ends. CDR3 length: 12 residues. The CDR3 protein is CASRKGDYGYTF. DNA for the CDR3: TGTGCCAGCAGAAAAGGAGACTATGGCTACACCTTC.